Listed below are T cell receptor beta chains from one sample, sequenced in a study of T cell responses to AZD1222 COVID-19 vaccine. Data came from immunoSEQ multiplex PCR; TCRdb stores just in-frame clones and leaves some out. The table lists tens of thousands of clones, about three quarters of them singletons. The material was peripheral blood, obtained on day 0 of AZD1222 vaccination. The receptors come from an adult in good health. The CDR3 runs from the conserved cysteine through the conserved F or W. The D gene is left open where the match is weak. Only some rows state a clone size, as once, few, many or a class for expanded clones.

DNA | CDR3 | size | J | D | V
TGTGCCAGCTCACCACGTACTTTCCAGGGGCGATCAATATCCTACGAGCAGTACTTC | CASSPRTFQGRSISYEQYF | NA | TRBJ2-7 | NA | TRBV18
TGTGCCTGGAGTTCGGCAGGGCGGTTCTACGAGCAGTACTTC | CAWSSAGRFYEQYF | NA | TRBJ2-7 | NA | TRBV30
TGTGCCAGTAGCGAACGACGGGTCCTTGGAAACACCATATATTTT | CASSERRVLGNTIYF | NA | TRBJ1-3 | NA | TRBV19
TGTGCCAGCAGTGAGCGGGGGGCCCTCGAAAAACTGTTTTTT | CASSERGALEKLFF | NA | TRBJ1-4 | NA | TRBV6-1
TGTGCCAGCAGGCCGGCAGTCCAAGAGACCCAGTACTTC | CASRPAVQETQYF | few | TRBJ2-5 | NA | TRBV6-5
TGTGCCTGGAGTCGGAGTAATCAGCCCCAGCATTTT | CAWSRSNQPQHF | NA | TRBJ1-5 | NA | TRBV30
TGTGCCAGCACCACAAGAGACGGGCTTTACGAGCAGTACTTC | CASTTRDGLYEQYF | NA | TRBJ2-7 | NA | TRBV27
TGTGCCAGCAGTTTAGGATATATGGGTCGGAGCTACACCTTC | CASSLGYMGRSYTF | NA | TRBJ1-2 | NA | TRBV28
TGTGCCAGCAGTTACTCGAGTTGGGGGCTAAGGGAGCTGTTTTTT | CASSYSSWGLRELFF | NA | TRBJ2-2 | NA | TRBV6-5
TGTGCCAGCAGCCAAGATGGGCGAAACACCATATATTTT | CASSQDGRNTIYF | NA | TRBJ1-3 | NA | TRBV3-1/TRBV3-2
TGTGCCAGCTCACCATGGGACAGTTCCTACGAGCAGTACTTC | CASSPWDSSYEQYF | NA | TRBJ2-7 | TRBD1 | TRBV18
TGTGCCAGCCGACAGGGGATGGGGACCGGGGAGCTGTTTTTT | CASRQGMGTGELFF | few | TRBJ2-2 | TRBD1 | TRBV2
TGTGCCAGTAGTATCGACGTTTGGCGGGCCTCGGCCCAGCATTTT | CASSIDVWRASAQHF | NA | TRBJ1-5 | NA | TRBV19
TGTGCCAGTAGTAGTATCGAAGGGTACAATCAGCCCCAGCATTTT | CASSSIEGYNQPQHF | NA | TRBJ1-5 | NA | TRBV19
TGTGCCAGCAGCTTAGGGTGGCAGCGGGGAAGCTCCTACGAGCAGTACTTC | CASSLGWQRGSSYEQYF | few | TRBJ2-7 | TRBD2 | TRBV7-2
TGTGCCAGCAGCTCCTTAAAGTCGGGCTTAGTTGGCTACACCTTC | CASSSLKSGLVGYTF | few | TRBJ1-2 | NA | TRBV5-5
TGTGCCAGCAGCCTGAGGGGGGACTCCTACGAGCAGTACTTC | CASSLRGDSYEQYF | NA | TRBJ2-7 | NA | TRBV11-3
TGTGCCAGCTCACTCGCCATCAGGACACTAGCCTACGAGCAGTACTTC | CASSLAIRTLAYEQYF | NA | TRBJ2-7 | NA | TRBV18
TGTGCCAGCAGACTACAGGGGGCGCAGTATTTT | CASRLQGAQYF | NA | TRBJ2-3 | TRBD1 | TRBV25-1
TGTGCCAGTAGTATAGCAAGGGAGGGAAGCGAGACCCAGTACTTC | CASSIAREGSETQYF | NA | TRBJ2-5 | TRBD2 | TRBV19
TGTGCCAGCAGCCGCGCGGGGGTCTCATATTTTACAGATACGCAGTATTTT | CASSRAGVSYFTDTQYF | few | TRBJ2-3 | TRBD2 | TRBV3-1/TRBV3-2
TGTGCCAGTAGTGTTGGACCAAACACCGGGGAGCTGTTTTTT | CASSVGPNTGELFF | NA | TRBJ2-2 | NA | TRBV19
TGTGCCTGGAGTGTCGGGGGCCTAACCTACGAGCAGTACTTC | CAWSVGGLTYEQYF | NA | TRBJ2-7 | NA | TRBV30
TGCGCCAGCAGGGCGGGGAGCATCAACTATGGCTACACCTTC | CASRAGSINYGYTF | NA | TRBJ1-2 | NA | TRBV5-1
TGTGCCAGCAGTGAATTTGCTAGCGGGGGCTTACAAGAGACCCAGTACTTC | CASSEFASGGLQETQYF | NA | TRBJ2-5 | TRBD2 | TRBV6-1
TGCAGCGTTGTTGTGACAGGTAGCACAGATACGCAGTATTTT | CSVVVTGSTDTQYF | NA | TRBJ2-3 | NA | TRBV29-1
TGTGCCAGCAGTCTCCGTGTAACCGGGGAGCTGTTTTTT | CASSLRVTGELFF | few | TRBJ2-2 | NA | TRBV27
TGTGCCAGCAGCTTAATGACAGGGTTTACCTACGAGCAGTACTTC | CASSLMTGFTYEQYF | NA | TRBJ2-7 | TRBD1 | TRBV11-2
TGTGCCAGCAGTGATAAGGGGGGCGAAAACACCGGGGAGCTGTTTTTT | CASSDKGGENTGELFF | once | TRBJ2-2 | NA | TRBV6-4
TGTGCCAGCAGCTTAAACGCTGGCTACACCTTC | CASSLNAGYTF | NA | TRBJ1-2 | NA | TRBV7-8
TGCGCCAGCAGCCAAGGAGTTACAGCGGGGGCTTTAAACGAGCAGTACTTC | CASSQGVTAGALNEQYF | NA | TRBJ2-7 | TRBD2 | TRBV4-1
TGCGCCAGCAGCTTGGATCCCCCAGGGCTTGGAAACACCATATATTTT | CASSLDPPGLGNTIYF | NA | TRBJ1-3 | NA | TRBV5-1
TGTGCCAGCAGCCCGCTCCAGGGAATCTACGAGCAGTACTTC | CASSPLQGIYEQYF | NA | TRBJ2-7 | NA | TRBV7-9
TGTGCCTGGAGTGTACGAGGGCTGAGTAGTTCACCCCTCCACTTT | CAWSVRGLSSSPLHF | NA | TRBJ1-6 | NA | TRBV30
TGCGCCAGCAGCTTGGCGCCCATCCCCAATGAGCAGTTCTTC | CASSLAPIPNEQFF | NA | TRBJ2-1 | NA | TRBV5-1
TGTGCCAGCAGCACCGGGACTAGCGGGGGGAATGAGCAGTTCTTC | CASSTGTSGGNEQFF | NA | TRBJ2-1 | TRBD2 | TRBV11-3
TGTGCCACCAGTGACGGAAACTCTAACTATGGCTACACCTTC | CATSDGNSNYGYTF | once | TRBJ1-2 | NA | TRBV24-1
TGTGCCAGCAGTGAAGAGGGGAATAATTCACCCCTCCACTTT | CASSEEGNNSPLHF | NA | TRBJ1-6 | NA | TRBV6-1
TGTGCCAGCAGCTCCTCCGGGACTTATGGCTACACCTTC | CASSSSGTYGYTF | NA | TRBJ1-2 | NA | TRBV11-2
TGTGCCAGCAGCCCGCGGACTAGCGGGAATAGTGAGCAGTTCTTC | CASSPRTSGNSEQFF | NA | TRBJ2-1 | TRBD2 | TRBV7-2
TGCGCCAGCAGCTTGGATTTGGGGAGGAATGGCTACACCTTC | CASSLDLGRNGYTF | NA | TRBJ1-2 | NA | TRBV5-1
TGTGCCAGCAGCAGGCTAGCTTCCTTGGGAGAGACCCAGTACTTC | CASSRLASLGETQYF | NA | TRBJ2-5 | NA | TRBV3-1/TRBV3-2
TGCGCCAGCAGCTCACCTAACAAGAACACTGAAGCTTTCTTT | CASSSPNKNTEAFF | NA | TRBJ1-1 | NA | TRBV5-1
TGTGCCAGCAGCGTAGAGGGGGAAGAGACCCAGTACTTC | CASSVEGEETQYF | NA | TRBJ2-5 | NA | TRBV9
TGCGCCAGCAGTCATACCCTCCCCGTTATCCTACGTAGACCCGGGCAGTTCTTC | CASSHTLPVILRRPGQFF | NA | TRBJ2-1 | NA | TRBV4-1
TGTGCCAGCAGCCAAGACGGAGGGGGTCAGCCCCAGCATTTT | CASSQDGGGQPQHF | NA | TRBJ1-5 | NA | TRBV9
TGTGCCACCAGCAGAGCAACCGGGGAGCTGTTTTTT | CATSRATGELFF | NA | TRBJ2-2 | NA | TRBV15
TGTGCCAGCAGACTCCAGGGACAGGCCATTAATTCACCCCTCCACTTT | CASRLQGQAINSPLHF | NA | TRBJ1-6 | TRBD1 | TRBV7-9
TGCGCCAGCAGTGATCCTTTGCCCGGGGGCACAGATACGCAGTATTTT | CASSDPLPGGTDTQYF | NA | TRBJ2-3 | NA | TRBV10-1
TGTGCCAGCAGCCAAGGACAGGGGACGTCGCCCCTCCACTTT | CASSQGQGTSPLHF | NA | TRBJ1-6 | TRBD1 | TRBV3-1/TRBV3-2
TGTGCCAGCACTTCTAACTATGGCTACACCTTC | CASTSNYGYTF | NA | TRBJ1-2 | NA | TRBV5-4